This T cell receptor beta chain was found in a study of blood T cell repertoires in COVID-19. The V gene end was trimmed by 5 bases and the J gene end by 5 bases; junction bases not matched to a gene: 5. CDR1 and CDR2 from the germline V gene are SGHAT and FQNNGV. This CDR3 region has 13 residues. Per the study methods: The authors estimated nucleated cell counts from reference gene primer amplification. Data came from immunoSEQ multiplex PCR; TCRdb stores just in-frame clones and leaves some out. V and J calls and clone size come straight from that table; D and trimming were deduced from the DNA. The table includes 13,000 or so clones, about 86% detected once.

Specimen: peripheral blood. V is TRBV11-2 and J is TRBJ2-5, with 7 positions matching TRBD2. This sequence was found in a man older than 75 with acute or convalescent COVID-19. The CDR3 region is CASSRLAQETQYF. The CDR3 DNA reads as TGTGCCAGCAGCCGACTAGCCCAGGAGACCCAGTACTTC.